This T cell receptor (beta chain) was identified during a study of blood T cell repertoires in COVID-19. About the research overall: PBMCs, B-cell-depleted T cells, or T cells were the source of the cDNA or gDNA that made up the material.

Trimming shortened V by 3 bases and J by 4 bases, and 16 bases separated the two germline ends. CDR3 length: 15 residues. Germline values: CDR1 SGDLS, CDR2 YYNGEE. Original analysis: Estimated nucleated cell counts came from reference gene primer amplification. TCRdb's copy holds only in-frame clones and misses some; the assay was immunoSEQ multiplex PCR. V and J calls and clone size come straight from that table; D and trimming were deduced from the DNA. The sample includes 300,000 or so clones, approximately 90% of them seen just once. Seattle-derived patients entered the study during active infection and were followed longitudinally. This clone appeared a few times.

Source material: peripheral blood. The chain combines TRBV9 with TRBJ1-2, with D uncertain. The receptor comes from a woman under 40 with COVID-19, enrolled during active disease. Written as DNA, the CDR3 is TGTGCCAGCAGCGAGACGGAGGCCATTATCTATGGCTACACCTTC. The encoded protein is CASSETEAIIYGYTF.